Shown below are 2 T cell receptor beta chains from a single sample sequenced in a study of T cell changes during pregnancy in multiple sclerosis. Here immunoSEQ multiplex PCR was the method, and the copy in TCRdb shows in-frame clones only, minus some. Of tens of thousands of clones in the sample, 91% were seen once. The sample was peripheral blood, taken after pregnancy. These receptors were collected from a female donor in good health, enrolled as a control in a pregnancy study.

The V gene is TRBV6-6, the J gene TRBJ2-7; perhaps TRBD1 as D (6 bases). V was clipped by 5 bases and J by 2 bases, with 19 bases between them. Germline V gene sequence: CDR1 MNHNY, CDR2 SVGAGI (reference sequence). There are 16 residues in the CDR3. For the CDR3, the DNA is TGTGCCAGCAGTCAAGGATTTGGGACATTAGCCTACGAGCAGTACTTC. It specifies CASSQGFGTLAYEQYF.

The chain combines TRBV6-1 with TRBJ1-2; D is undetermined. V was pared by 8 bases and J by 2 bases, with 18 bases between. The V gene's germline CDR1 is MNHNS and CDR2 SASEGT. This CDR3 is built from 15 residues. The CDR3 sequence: CASEGGVTTNYGYTF. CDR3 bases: TGTGCCAGCGAGGGCGGGGTAACTACGAACTATGGCTACACCTTC.